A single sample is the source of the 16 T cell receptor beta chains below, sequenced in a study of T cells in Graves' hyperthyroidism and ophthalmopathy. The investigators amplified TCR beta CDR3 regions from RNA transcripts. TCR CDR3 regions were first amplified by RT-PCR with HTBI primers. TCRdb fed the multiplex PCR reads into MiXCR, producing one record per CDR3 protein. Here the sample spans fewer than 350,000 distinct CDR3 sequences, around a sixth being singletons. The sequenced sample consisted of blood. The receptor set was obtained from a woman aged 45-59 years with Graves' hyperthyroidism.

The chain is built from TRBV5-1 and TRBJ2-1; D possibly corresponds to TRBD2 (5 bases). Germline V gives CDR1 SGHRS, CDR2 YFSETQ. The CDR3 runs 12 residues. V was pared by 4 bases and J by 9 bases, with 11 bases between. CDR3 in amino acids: CASSETRVEQFF. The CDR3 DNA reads TGCGCCAGCAGCGAAACTAGGGTTGAGCAGTTCTTC.

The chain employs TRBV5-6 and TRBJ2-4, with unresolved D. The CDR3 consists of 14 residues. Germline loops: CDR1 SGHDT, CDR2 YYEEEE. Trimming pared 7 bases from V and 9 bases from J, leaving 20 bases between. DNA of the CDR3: TGTGCCAGCTCCTATGGGCTGGGGATGGGCATTCAGTACTTC. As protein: CASSYGLGMGIQYF.

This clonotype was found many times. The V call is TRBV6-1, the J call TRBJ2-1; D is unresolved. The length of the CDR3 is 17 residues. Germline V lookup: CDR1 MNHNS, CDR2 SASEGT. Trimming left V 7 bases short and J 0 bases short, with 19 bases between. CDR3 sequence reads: CASMSGLAASSYNEQFF. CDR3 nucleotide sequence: TGTGCCAGCATGTCGGGTTTGGCGGCAAGCTCCTACAATGAGCAGTTCTTC.

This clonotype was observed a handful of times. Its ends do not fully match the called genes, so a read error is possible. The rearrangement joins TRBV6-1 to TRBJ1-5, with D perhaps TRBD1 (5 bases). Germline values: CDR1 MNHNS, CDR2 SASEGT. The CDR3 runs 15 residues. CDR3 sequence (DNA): TGTGCCAGCAGTGATCAGGACGGGACGAATCAACCCCAGCATTTT. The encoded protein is CASSDQDGTNQPQHF.

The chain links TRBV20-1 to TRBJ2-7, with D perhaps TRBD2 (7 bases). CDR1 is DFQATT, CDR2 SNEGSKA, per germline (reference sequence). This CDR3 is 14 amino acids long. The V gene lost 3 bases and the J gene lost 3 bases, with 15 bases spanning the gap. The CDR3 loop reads CSARDGGRGYEQYV. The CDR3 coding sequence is TGCAGTGCTAGGGACGGGGGGCGCGGCTACGAGCAGTACGTC.

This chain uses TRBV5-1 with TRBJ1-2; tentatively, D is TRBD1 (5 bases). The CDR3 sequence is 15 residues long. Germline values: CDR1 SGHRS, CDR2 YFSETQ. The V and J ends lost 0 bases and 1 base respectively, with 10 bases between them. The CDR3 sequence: CASSLAWGYNYGYTF. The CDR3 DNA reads TGCGCCAGCAGCTTGGCCTGGGGGTATAACTATGGCTACACCTTC.

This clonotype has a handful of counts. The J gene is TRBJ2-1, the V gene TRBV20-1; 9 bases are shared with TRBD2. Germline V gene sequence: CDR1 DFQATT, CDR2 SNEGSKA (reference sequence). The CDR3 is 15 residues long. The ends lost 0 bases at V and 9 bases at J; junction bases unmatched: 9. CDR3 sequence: CSAREGSGGSVEQFF. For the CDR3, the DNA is TGCAGTGCTAGAGAGGGGAGCGGGGGGTCGGTTGAGCAGTTCTTC.

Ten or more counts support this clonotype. The CDR3 loop reads CASSAGLAGDTQYF. For the CDR3, the DNA is TGTGCCAGCAGCGCGGGACTAGCGGGAGATACGCAGTATTTT. The J gene is TRBJ2-3, the V gene TRBV2, with TRBD2 matching 12 bases. The V gene end was trimmed by 6 bases and the J gene end by 5 bases; junction bases not matched to a gene: 3. The V gene's germline CDR1 is SNHLY and CDR2 FYNNEI. The CDR3 consists of 14 residues.

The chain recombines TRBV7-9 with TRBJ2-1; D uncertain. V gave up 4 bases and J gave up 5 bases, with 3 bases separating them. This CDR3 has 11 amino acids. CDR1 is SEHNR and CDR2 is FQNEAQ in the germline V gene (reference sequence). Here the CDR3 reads CASSYDNEQFF. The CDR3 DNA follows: TGTGCCAGCAGCTACGACAATGAGCAGTTCTTC. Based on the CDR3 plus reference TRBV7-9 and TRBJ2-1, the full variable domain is DTGVSQNPRHKITKRGQNVTFRCDPISEHNRLYWYRQTLGQGPEFLTYFQNEAQLEKSRLLSDRFSAERPKGSFSTLEIQRTEQGDSAMYLCASSYDNEQFFGPGTRLTVL.

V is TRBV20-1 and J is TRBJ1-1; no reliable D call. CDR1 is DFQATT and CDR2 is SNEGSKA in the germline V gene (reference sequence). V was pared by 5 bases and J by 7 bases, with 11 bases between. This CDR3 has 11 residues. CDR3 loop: CSALPGIEAFF. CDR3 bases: TGCAGTGCTTTGCCCGGGATTGAAGCTTTCTTT.

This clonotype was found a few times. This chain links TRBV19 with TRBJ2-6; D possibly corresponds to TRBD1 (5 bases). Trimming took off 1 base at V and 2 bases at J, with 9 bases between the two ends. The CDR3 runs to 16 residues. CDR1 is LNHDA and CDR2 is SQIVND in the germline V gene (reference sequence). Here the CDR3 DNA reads TGTGCCAGTAGTATAGGGCAGGGCGCTGGGGCCAACGTCCTGACTTTC. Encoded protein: CASSIGQGAGANVLTF.

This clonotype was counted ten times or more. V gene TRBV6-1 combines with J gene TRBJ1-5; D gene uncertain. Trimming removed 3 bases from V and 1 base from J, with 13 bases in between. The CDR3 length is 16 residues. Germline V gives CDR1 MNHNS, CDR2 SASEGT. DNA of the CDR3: TGTGCCAGCAGTGATCATCCCCTCAGCAGCAATCAGCCCCAGCATTTT. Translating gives CASSDHPLSSNQPQHF.

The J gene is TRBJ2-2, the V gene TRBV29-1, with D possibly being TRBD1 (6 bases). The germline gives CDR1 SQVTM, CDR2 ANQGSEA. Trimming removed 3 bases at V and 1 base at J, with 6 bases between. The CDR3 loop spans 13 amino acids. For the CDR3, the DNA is TGCAGCGTTGAGACAGGGAACACCGGGGAGCTGTTTTTT. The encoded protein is CSVETGNTGELFF.

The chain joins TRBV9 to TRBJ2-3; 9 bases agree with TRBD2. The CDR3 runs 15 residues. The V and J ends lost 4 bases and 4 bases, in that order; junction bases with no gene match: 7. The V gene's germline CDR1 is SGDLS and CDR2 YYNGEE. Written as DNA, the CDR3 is TGTGCCAGCAGCAACCTAGCGGGGCCCCCAGATACGCAGTATTTT. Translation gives CASSNLAGPPDTQYF. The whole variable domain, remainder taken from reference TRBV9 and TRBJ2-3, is DSGVTQTPKHLITATGQRVTLRCSPRSGDLSVYWYQQSLDQGLQFLIQYYNGEERAKGNILERFSAQQFPDLHSELNLSSLELGDSALYFCASSNLAGPPDTQYFGPGTRLTVL.

CDR3 nucleotide sequence: TGTGCCATCAGTGCGGATTTGACCGGGGAGCTGTTTTTT. Amino acid sequence: CAISADLTGELFF. The genes are TRBV10-3 and TRBJ2-2; no definite D call. The germline V gene encodes CDR1 ENHRY and CDR2 SYGVKD. V was shortened by 4 bases and J by 5 bases, with 8 bases between the two germline ends. This CDR3 contains 13 residues.

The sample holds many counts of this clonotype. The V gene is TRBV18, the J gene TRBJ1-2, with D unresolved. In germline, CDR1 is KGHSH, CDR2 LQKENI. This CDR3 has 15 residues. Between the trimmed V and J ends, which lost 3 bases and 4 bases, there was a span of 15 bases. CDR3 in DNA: TGTGCCAGCTCACCCCGGGCCGGCGGCACCTATGGCTACACCTTC. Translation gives CASSPRAGGTYGYTF.